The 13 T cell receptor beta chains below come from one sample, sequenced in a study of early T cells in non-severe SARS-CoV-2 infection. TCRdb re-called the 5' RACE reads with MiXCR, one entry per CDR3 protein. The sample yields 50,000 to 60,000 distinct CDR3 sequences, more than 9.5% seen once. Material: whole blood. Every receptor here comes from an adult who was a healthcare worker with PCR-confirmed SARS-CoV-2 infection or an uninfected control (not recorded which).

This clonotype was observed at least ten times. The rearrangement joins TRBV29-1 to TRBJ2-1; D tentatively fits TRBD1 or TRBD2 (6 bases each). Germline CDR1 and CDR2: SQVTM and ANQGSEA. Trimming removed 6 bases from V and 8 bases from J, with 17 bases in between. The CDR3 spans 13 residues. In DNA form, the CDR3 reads TGCAGCGTGAGGAGGGGGAGATTAGATGAGCAGTTCTTC. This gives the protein CSVRRGRLDEQFF.

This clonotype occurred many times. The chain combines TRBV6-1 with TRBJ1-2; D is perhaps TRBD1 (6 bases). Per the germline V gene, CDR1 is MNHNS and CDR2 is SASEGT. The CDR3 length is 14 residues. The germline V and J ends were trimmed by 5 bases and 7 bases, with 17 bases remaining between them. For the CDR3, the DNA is TGTGCCAGCAGTAAGGTCAGGGGATCCGGTGGCTACACCTTC. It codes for CASSKVRGSGGYTF.

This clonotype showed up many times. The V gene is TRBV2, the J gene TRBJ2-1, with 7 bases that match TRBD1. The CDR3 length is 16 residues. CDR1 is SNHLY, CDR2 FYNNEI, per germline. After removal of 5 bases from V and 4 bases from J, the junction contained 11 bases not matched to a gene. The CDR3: CASSSAGTARYNEQFF. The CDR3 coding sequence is TGTGCCAGCAGTTCAGCCGGGACAGCAAGATACAATGAGCAGTTCTTC.

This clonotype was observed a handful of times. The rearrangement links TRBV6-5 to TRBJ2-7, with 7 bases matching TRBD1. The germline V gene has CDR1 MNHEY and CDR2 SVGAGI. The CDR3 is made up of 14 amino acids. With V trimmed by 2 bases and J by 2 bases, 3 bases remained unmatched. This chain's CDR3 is CASSYVQGAYEQYF. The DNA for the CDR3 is TGTGCCAGCAGTTACGTTCAGGGGGCCTACGAGCAGTACTTC.

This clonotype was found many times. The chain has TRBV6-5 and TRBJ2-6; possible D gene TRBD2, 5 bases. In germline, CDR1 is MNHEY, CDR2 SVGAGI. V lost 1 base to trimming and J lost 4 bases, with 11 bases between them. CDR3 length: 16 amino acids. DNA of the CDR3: TGTGCCAGCAGTTACTTTATAGGGAGAGGGGCCAACGTCCTGACTTTC. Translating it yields CASSYFIGRGANVLTF.

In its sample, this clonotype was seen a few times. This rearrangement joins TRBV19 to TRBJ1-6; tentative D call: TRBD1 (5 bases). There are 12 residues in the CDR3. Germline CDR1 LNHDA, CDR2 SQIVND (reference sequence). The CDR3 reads CGSGHNNSPLHF. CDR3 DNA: TGTGGTTCAGGACATAATAATTCACCCCTCCACTTT. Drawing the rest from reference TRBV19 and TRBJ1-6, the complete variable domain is DGGITQSPKYLFRKEGQNVTLSCEQNLNHDAMYWYRQDPGQGLRLIYYSQIVNDFQKGDIAEGYSVSREKKESFPLTVTSAQKNPTAFYLCGSGHNNSPLHFGNGTRLTVT.

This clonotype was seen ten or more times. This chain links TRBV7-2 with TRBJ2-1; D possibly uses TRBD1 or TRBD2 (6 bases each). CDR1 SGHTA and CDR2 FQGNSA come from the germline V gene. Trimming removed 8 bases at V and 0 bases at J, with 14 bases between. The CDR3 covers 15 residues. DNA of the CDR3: TGTGCCAGCCGGCCGAAGGGGGGCTCCTACAATGAGCAGTTCTTC. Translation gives CASRPKGGSYNEQFF. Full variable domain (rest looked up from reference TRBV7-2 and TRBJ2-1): GAGVSQSPSNKVTEKGKDVELRCDPISGHTALYWYRQSLGQGLEFLIYFQGNSAPDKSGLPSDRFSAERTGGSVSTLTIQRTQQEDSAVYLCASRPKGGSYNEQFFGPGTRLTVL.

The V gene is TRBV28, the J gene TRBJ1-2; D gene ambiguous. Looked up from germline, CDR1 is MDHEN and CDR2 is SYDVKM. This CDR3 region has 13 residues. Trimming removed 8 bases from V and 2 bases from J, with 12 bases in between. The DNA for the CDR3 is TGTGCCAGCCTCCCGCCGGGGAACTATGGCTACACCTTC. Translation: CASLPPGNYGYTF.

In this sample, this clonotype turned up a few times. DNA of the CDR3: TGTGCCACCAGCAGAGGAGGGCAGGCCCGTCGTCCCCAGCATTTT. It codes for CATSRGGQARRPQHF. The rearrangement uses TRBV15 and TRBJ1-5; no clear D. This CDR3 comprises 15 residues. V was clipped by 1 base and J by 10 bases, with 17 bases between them. CDR1 is LNHNV, CDR2 YYDKDF, per germline (reference sequence).

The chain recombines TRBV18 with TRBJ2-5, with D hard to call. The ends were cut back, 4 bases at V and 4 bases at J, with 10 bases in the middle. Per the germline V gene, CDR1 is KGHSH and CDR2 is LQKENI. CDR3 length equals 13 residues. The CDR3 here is CASSLDQVETQYF. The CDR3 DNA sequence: TGTGCCAGCTCACTGGACCAGGTAGAGACCCAGTACTTC.

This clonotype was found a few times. CDR3 loop: CSVASNSGNTIYF. The CDR3 DNA sequence: TGCAGCGTTGCCAGCAACTCTGGAAACACCATATATTTT. The chain combines TRBV29-1 with TRBJ1-3; D is undetermined. V was clipped by 4 bases and J by 0 bases, with 7 bases between them. The CDR3 extends over 13 amino acids. Germline CDR1 is SQVTM and CDR2 is ANQGSEA.

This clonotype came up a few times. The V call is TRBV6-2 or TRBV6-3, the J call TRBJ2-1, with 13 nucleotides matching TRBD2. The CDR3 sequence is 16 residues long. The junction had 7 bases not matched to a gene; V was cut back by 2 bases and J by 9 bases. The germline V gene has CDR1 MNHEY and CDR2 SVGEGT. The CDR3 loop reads CASSYGIGLAGVEQFF. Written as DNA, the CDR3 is TGTGCCAGCAGTTACGGTATCGGACTAGCGGGAGTTGAGCAGTTCTTC.

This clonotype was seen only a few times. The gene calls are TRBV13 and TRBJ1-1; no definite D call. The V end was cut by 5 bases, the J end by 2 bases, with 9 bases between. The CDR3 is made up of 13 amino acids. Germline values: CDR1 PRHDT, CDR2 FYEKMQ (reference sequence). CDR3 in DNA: TGTGCCAGCAGCCCCCGATCCAACACTGAAGCTTTCTTT. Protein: CASSPRSNTEAFF.